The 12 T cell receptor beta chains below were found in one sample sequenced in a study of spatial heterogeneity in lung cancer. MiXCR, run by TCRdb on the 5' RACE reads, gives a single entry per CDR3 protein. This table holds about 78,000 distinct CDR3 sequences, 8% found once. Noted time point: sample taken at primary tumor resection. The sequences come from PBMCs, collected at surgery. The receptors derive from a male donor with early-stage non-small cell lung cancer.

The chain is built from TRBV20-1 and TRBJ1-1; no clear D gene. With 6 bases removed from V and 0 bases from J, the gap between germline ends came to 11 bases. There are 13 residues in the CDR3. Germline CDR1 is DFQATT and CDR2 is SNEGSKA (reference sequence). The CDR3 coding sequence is TGCAGTGCCCGAGGGTTCATGAACACTGAAGCTTTCTTT. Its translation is CSARGFMNTEAFF.

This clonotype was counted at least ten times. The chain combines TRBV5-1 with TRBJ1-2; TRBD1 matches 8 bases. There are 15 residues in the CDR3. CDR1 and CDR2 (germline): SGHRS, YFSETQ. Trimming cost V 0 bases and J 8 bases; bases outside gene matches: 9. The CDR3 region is CASSLAQTGAEGYTF. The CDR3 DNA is TGCGCCAGCAGCTTGGCCCAGACAGGGGCGGAAGGCTACACCTTC.

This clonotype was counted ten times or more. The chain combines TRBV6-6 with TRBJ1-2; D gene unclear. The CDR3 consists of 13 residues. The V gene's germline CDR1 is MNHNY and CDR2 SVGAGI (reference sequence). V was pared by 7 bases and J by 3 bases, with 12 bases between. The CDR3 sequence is CASTSFSYYGYTF. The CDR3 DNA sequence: TGTGCCAGCACCTCGTTCAGTTACTATGGCTACACCTTC.

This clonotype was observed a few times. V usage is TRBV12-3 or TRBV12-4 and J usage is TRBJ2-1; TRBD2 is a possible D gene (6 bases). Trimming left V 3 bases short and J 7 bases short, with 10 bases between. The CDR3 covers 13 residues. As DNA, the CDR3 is TGTGCCAGCAGTTTGGTGGAGGGAAATGAGCAGTTCTTC. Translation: CASSLVEGNEQFF.

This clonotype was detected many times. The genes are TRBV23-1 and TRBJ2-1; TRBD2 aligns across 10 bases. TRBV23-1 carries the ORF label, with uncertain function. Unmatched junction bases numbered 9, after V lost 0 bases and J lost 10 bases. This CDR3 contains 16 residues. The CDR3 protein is CASSQSFLAGVREQFF. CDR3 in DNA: TGCGCCAGCAGTCAATCTTTCCTAGCGGGAGTACGGGAGCAGTTCTTC.

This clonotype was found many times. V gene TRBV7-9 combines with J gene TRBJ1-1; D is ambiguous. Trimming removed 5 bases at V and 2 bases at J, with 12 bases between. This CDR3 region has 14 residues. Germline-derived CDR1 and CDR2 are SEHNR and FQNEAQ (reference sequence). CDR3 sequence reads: CASSRSHLNTEAFF. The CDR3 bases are TGTGCCAGCAGCCGTAGCCACCTCAACACTGAAGCTTTCTTT.

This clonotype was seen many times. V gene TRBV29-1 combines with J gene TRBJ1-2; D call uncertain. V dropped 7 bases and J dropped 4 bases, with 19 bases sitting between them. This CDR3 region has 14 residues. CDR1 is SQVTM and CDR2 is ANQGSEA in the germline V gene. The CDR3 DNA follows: TGCAGCGGGCGTGGTTTGCGGCACCTCTATGGCTACACCTTC. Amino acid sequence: CSGRGLRHLYGYTF.

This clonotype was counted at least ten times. The CDR3 DNA reads TGCAGCGTTGAAGTTGCTGGCAATGAGCAGTTCTTC. This codes for CSVEVAGNEQFF. This chain uses TRBV29-1 with TRBJ2-1; D is undetermined. The CDR3 loop spans 12 amino acids. Germline CDR1 is SQVTM and CDR2 is ANQGSEA. Trimming shortened V by 1 base and J by 6 bases, and 7 bases separated the two germline ends.

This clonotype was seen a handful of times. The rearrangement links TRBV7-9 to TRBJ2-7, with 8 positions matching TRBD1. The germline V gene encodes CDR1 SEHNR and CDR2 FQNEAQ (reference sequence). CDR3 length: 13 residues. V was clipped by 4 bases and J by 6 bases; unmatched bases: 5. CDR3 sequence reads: CASSYQGAGEQYF. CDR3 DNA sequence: TGTGCCAGCAGCTACCAGGGGGCGGGCGAGCAGTACTTC. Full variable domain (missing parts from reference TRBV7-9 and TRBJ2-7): DTGVSQNPRHKITKRGQNVTFRCDPISEHNRLYWYRQTLGQGPEFLTYFQNEAQLEKSRLLSDRFSAERPKGSFSTLEIQRTEQGDSAMYLCASSYQGAGEQYFGPGTRLTVT.

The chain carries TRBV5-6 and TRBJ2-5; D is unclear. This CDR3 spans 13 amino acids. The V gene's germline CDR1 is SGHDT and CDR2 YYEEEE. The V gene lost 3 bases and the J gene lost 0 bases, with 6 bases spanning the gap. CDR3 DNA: TGTGCCAGCAGCTCCCCGTACCAAGAGACCCAGTACTTC. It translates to CASSSPYQETQYF.

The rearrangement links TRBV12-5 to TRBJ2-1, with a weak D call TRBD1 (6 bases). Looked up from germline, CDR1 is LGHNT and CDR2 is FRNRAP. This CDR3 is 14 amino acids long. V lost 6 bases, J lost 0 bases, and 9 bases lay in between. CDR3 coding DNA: TGTGCTAGTGGCCTGGACAGCTCCTACAATGAGCAGTTCTTC. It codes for CASGLDSSYNEQFF. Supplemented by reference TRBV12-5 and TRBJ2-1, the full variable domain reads DARVTQTPRHKVTEMGQEVTMRCQPILGHNTVFWYRQTMMQGLELLAYFRNRAPLDDSGMPKDRFSAEMPDATLATLKIQPSEPRDSAVYFCASGLDSSYNEQFFGPGTRLTVL.

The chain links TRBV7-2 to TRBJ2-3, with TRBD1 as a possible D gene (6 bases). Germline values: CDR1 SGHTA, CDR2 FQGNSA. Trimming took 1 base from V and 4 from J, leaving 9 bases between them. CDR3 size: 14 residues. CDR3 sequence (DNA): TGTGCCAGCAGCTTAGTGGGGGCGTCAGATACGCAGTATTTT. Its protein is CASSLVGASDTQYF.